Listed below are T cell receptor beta chains from one sample, sequenced in a study of blood T cells in healthy people across ages. TCRdb itself ran the 5' RACE reads through MiXCR, one entry per CDR3 protein. The sample includes 800,000 to 950,000 distinct CDR3 sequences, about 29% of them seen just once. These same data were also listed under a study on T cells of mothers and their children.

The source material was blood. The receptors come from a woman in her thirties or forties in good health. Each CDR3 is given with its conserved first and last residue. The order of the fields is clone size, J gene, D gene, V gene, CDR3 protein, CDR3 DNA. D genes are given only for firm matches. Some rows mark clone size as missing; the rest say once, few, many or name a class of expanded clone.

>few|TRBJ1-4|NA|TRBV7-9
CASSLGVATNEKLFF
TGTGCCAGCAGCTTAGGTGTTGCAACTAATGAAAAACTGTTTTTT
>NA|TRBJ2-1|TRBD1|TRBV20-1
CSARDRTGAFAEQFF
TGCAGTGCTAGAGATCGGACAGGGGCATTTGCTGAGCAGTTCTTC
>NA|TRBJ2-7|TRBD1|TRBV4-1
CASSLSDREGYEQYF
TGCGCCAGCAGCCTTTCGGACAGGGAAGGCTACGAGCAGTACTTC
>many|TRBJ2-7|NA|TRBV7-3
CASSLGGPSVEQYF
TGTGCCAGCAGCTTAGGGGGCCCCTCGGTGGAGCAGTACTTC
>few|TRBJ1-5|TRBD1|TRBV7-2
CASSLSGTVNQPQHF
TGTGCCAGCAGCCTATCCGGGACAGTCAATCAGCCCCAGCATTTT
>many|TRBJ2-6|NA|TRBV7-3
CASSLDSGAGANVLTF
TGTGCCAGCAGCTTAGATTCAGGGGCTGGGGCCAACGTCCTGACTTTC
>NA|TRBJ1-6|NA|TRBV20-1
CSAGRAGNSPLHF
TGCAGTGCCGGGAGGGCGGGTAATTCACCCCTCCACTTT
>many|TRBJ1-2|NA|TRBV20-1
CSAGLGGSPYYGYTF
TGCAGTGCTGGGCTGGGGGGATCCCCCTACTATGGCTACACCTTC
>NA|TRBJ1-2|TRBD1|TRBV4-2
CASSQDPPDRGNTYGYTF
TGTGCCAGCAGCCAAGATCCCCCGGACAGGGGAAATACCTATGGCTACACCTTC
>NA|TRBJ2-7|NA|TRBV6-5
CASSRSGNMDSYEQYF
TGTGCCAGCAGTCGATCAGGGAACATGGACTCCTACGAGCAGTACTTC